The clone carrying this T cell receptor (beta chain) was counted ten times or more. Amplification started from genomic DNA. Multiplex PCR with 30 forward and 13 reverse primers amplified the TCR beta CDR3. Using its own MiXCR run on the multiplex PCR reads, TCRdb lists one record per CDR3 protein. The sample includes more than 250,000 distinct CDR3 sequences, approximately 45% of them seen just once. This specimen comes from a study of type 1 and type 2 diabetes patients. Germline CDR1 is SNHLY and CDR2 is FYNNEI. J was trimmed by 1 base and V by 7 bases; bases with no gene match: 13. CDR3 size: 16 residues.

Sequenced material: peripheral blood mononuclear cells (PBMCs). This TCR was sampled from a man aged 18 to 30 with type 2 diabetes. V is TRBV2 and J is TRBJ2-7; 7 bases are shared with TRBD1. CDR3 sequence reads: CASIKGTATESYEQYF. The CDR3, as DNA: TGTGCCAGCATAAAGGGGACAGCTACCGAGTCCTACGAGCAGTACTTC.